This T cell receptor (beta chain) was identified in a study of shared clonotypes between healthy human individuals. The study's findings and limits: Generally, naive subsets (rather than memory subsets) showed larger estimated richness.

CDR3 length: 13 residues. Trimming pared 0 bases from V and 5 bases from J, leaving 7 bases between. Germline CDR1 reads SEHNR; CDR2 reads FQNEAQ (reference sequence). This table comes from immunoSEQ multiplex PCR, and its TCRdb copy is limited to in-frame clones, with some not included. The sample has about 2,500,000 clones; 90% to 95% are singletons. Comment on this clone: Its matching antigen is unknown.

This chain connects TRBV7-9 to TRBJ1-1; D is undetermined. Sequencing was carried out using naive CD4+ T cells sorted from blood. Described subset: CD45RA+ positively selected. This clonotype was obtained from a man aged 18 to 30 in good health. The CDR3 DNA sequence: TGTGCCAGCAGCTTAGCGATGGGAACTGAAGCTTTCTTT. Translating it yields CASSLAMGTEAFF. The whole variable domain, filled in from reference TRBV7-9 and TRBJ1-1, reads DTGVSQNPRHKITKRGQNVTFRCDPISEHNRLYWYRQTLGQGPEFLTYFQNEAQLEKSRLLSDRFSAERPKGSFSTLEIQRTEQGDSAMYLCASSLAMGTEAFFGQGTRLTVV.